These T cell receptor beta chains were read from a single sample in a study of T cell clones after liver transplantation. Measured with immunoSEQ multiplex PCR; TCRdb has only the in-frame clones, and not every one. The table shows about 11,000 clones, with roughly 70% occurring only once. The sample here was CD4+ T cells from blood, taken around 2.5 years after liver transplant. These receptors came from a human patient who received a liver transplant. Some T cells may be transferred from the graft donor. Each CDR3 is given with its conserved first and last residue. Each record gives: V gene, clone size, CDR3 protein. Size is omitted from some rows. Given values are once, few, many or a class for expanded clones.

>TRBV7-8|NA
CASSEGRGNNQPQHF
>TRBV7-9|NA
CASVAPATEAFF
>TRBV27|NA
CASSLYYHTGELFF
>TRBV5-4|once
CASSLNGVFNYGYTF
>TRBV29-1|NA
CSVEETMGQGQNIQYF
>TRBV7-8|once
CASSLASDREDIQYF
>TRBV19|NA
CASANEGRQENIQYF
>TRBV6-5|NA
CASSYGGGVADTQYF
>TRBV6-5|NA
CASSSSTNTEAFF
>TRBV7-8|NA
CASSSSSGGLYEQYF
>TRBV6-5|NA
CASSTREFDEQFF
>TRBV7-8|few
CASSPPLRGSGANVLTF
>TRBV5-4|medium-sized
CASSLGSFLLNYGYTF
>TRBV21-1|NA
CASRKRQGRETQYF
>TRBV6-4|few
CASSEGQDTDTQYF
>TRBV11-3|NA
CASSFRGPTGELFF
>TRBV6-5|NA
CACGYEQYF
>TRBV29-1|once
CSVQPRLAGVGGQETQYF
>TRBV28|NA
CASSHGQTAYNEQFF
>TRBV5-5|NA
CASSLGAAEQPQHF
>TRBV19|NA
CASQVTGTNTDTQYF
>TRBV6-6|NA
CASSYSAGELFF
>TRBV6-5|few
CASSELEGSYEQYF
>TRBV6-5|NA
CASSFRVTGELFF
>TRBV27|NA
CASSPILRGGINEQFF
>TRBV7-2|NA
CASSSSLFTDTQYF
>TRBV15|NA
CATSPRTQLSVYTEAFF
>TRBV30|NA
CAWSATPGHRAMETQYF
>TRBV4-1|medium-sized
CASSQEGGSSYNSPLHF
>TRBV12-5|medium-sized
CASGLSDTQYF
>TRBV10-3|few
CAISESDRGPGKTQYF
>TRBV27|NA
CASSLRGDTQYF
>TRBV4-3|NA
CASSQATGTAREKLFF
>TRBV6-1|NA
CASRLYNTEAFF
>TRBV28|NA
CASSSYFLGQDNYGYTF
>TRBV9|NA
CASSVGSGKETQYF
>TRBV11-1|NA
CASSPARSSYNEQFF
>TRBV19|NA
CASSIRETGTTNEKLFF
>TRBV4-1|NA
CASSQDSAGELFF
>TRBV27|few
CASSPGGQNYGYTF
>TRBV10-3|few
CAISDGGGEQFF
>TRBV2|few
CASSEDSSTNEQFF
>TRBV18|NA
CASSREGEETQYF
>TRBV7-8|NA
CASGPGVGNQPQHF
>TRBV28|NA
CASSPLQGGSTEAFF
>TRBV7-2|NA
CASSLESGANVLTF